The 5 T cell receptor beta chains in this list originate from one sample, sequenced in a study of regulatory T cells in long-lasting Graves disease. Investigators prepared the TCR beta libraries by applying iRepertoire HTBI primers and Arm-PCR of CDR3 regions. TCRdb itself ran the multiplex PCR reads through MiXCR, one entry per CDR3 protein. The data show approximately 540,000 distinct CDR3 sequences, 12% seen once. Time point here: newly diagnosed GD, antithyroid drugs for less than 3 months. RNA extracted from PBMCs served as the sequencing template. The sample was also reused in another study, on T cells in Graves' hyperthyroidism and ophthalmopathy.

The sample here was peripheral blood mononuclear cells (PBMCs), taken at new diagnosis, from a patient treated with antithyroid drugs. These receptors were taken from a woman younger than 45 with Graves disease.

This clonotype was counted a few times. The chain recombines TRBV7-9 with TRBJ1-4; a possible D gene is TRBD1 (6 bases). This CDR3 spans 15 amino acids. The ends were cut back, 4 bases at V and 4 bases at J, with 13 bases in the middle. Germline-derived CDR1 and CDR2 are SEHNR and FQNEAQ (reference sequence). The CDR3 here is CASSSPEDSNEKLFF. CDR3 DNA sequence: TGTGCCAGCAGCTCCCCCGAGGACAGTAATGAAAAACTGTTTTTT.

This clonotype occurred a few times. V is TRBV6-5 and J is TRBJ2-7, with D possibly called TRBD1 or TRBD2 (5 bases each). The V end was cut by 2 bases, the J end by 4 bases, with 12 bases between. The CDR3 runs to 14 residues. The V gene's germline CDR1 is MNHEY and CDR2 SVGAGI. The CDR3 reads CASSYPFGAYEQYF. In DNA form, the CDR3 reads TGTGCCAGCAGTTACCCGTTCGGGGCTTACGAGCAGTACTTC.

This clonotype appeared many times. The chain combines TRBV27 with TRBJ2-2; maybe TRBD1 (6 bases). Germline CDR1 MNHEY, CDR2 SMNVEV (reference sequence). V lost 3 bases to trimming and J lost 7 bases, with 15 bases between them. The CDR3 contains 15 residues. Here the CDR3 reads CASSFIGGRIGELFF. For the CDR3, the DNA is TGTGCCAGCAGTTTTATAGGGGGTCGGATCGGGGAGCTGTTTTTT.

This clonotype was counted many times. The CDR3 region is CASSSLGAGGPATQYF. Here the CDR3 DNA reads TGTGCCAGCAGTTCATTGGGGGCGGGAGGGCCGGCTACGCAGTATTTT. The chain joins TRBV28 to TRBJ2-3; 9 positions agree with TRBD2. V lost 4 bases to trimming and J lost 8 bases; unmatched junction nucleotides: 13. CDR3 length: 16 amino acids. Germline assignment: CDR1 MDHEN and CDR2 SYDVKM.

This clonotype appeared a few times. The J gene is TRBJ2-7, the V gene TRBV6-2 or TRBV6-3; D possibly corresponds to TRBD2 (6 bases). CDR1 and CDR2 from the germline V gene are MNHEY and SVGEGT. The CDR3 length is 16 residues. V was clipped by 2 bases and J by 4 bases, with 18 bases between them. The CDR3 region is CASSYTRDFYGYEQYF. The CDR3 coding sequence is TGTGCCAGCAGTTACACCAGGGACTTCTACGGGTACGAGCAGTACTTC.